The 22 T cell receptor beta chains below all came from one sample that was sequenced in a study of CD4 T cells in relation to SARS-CoV-2 and coronaviruses. TCRdb's table, derived via immunoSEQ multiplex PCR, lists solely in-frame clones and lacks some. The sample includes tens of thousands of clones, roughly 94% of them seen just once. Sequenced material: naive CD4+ T cells from PBMCs. Subset of the sample: naive CD4+ T cells isolated by negative enrichment. These receptors were taken from an adult with COVID-19.

This rearrangement joins TRBV9 to TRBJ2-2; 11 bases match TRBD2. Germline lookup yields CDR1 SGDLS and CDR2 YYNGEE. The length of the CDR3 is 17 residues. V shed 2 bases and J 1 base; nucleotides not matched to a gene: 4. DNA for the CDR3: TGTGCCAGCAGCGTTAGTAGCGGGAGGGGGAACACCGGGGAGCTGTTTTTT. This encodes CASSVSSGRGNTGELFF.

The rearrangement uses TRBV19 and TRBJ1-2; weak D call: TRBD1 (5 bases). The CDR3 loop spans 13 amino acids. Germline V gene data show CDR1 as LNHDA and CDR2 as SQIVND (reference sequence). The V gene lost 3 bases and the J gene lost 4 bases, with 9 bases spanning the gap. The CDR3 sequence: CASSMPGIYGYTF. The CDR3 bases are TGTGCCAGTAGTATGCCAGGGATCTATGGCTACACCTTC.

J is TRBJ2-7 and V is TRBV6-1; D is perhaps TRBD1 or TRBD2 (6 bases each). The germline V gene encodes CDR1 MNHNS and CDR2 SASEGT. CDR3 length: 19 amino acids. V was cut by 2 bases and J by 0 bases, with 23 bases left in between. The CDR3 nucleotides are TGTGCCAGCAGTGAACCACAGGGTAGGGCGGGGCTGTTCTCCTACGAGCAGTACTTC. Translation: CASSEPQGRAGLFSYEQYF.

This chain links TRBV7-2 with TRBJ2-3; 8 positions agree with TRBD2. Germline CDR1 SGHTA, CDR2 FQGNSA. The CDR3 has 15 amino acids. Trimming cost V 3 bases and J 6 bases; bases outside gene matches: 8. The CDR3 sequence: CASSFSSGRGDTQYF. The DNA of the CDR3 is TGTGCCAGCAGCTTCTCAAGCGGGAGAGGCGATACGCAGTATTTT.

CDR3 coding DNA: TGTGCCAGCAGCCAATTGGCCGCAAACTATGGCTACACCTTC. Translation gives CASSQLAANYGYTF. The V and J genes are TRBV14 and TRBJ1-2; no firm D call. Germline lookup yields CDR1 SGHDN and CDR2 FVKESK. V lost 2 bases and J 2 bases, leaving 9 bases between the germline ends. The CDR3 spans 14 residues.

The chain employs TRBV18 and TRBJ2-7, with unresolved D. The V end was cut by 1 base, the J end by 0 bases, with 10 bases between. The CDR3 covers 15 residues. Looked up from germline, CDR1 is KGHSH and CDR2 is LQKENI. The CDR3 sequence: CASSPLGLTSYEQYF. CDR3 nucleotide sequence: TGTGCCAGCTCACCACTAGGTCTTACCTCCTACGAGCAGTACTTC.

The V call is TRBV2, the J call TRBJ2-5; D is unresolved. CDR1 SNHLY and CDR2 FYNNEI come from the germline V gene. This CDR3 is 15 amino acids long. The V end lost 1 base, the J end lost 2 bases, and 11 bases lay between the germline ends. CDR3: CASSEGAQSQETQYF. The CDR3 nucleotides read TGTGCCAGCAGTGAAGGAGCCCAGAGTCAAGAGACCCAGTACTTC.

The rearrangement uses TRBV3-1 (or the pseudogene TRBV3-2) and TRBJ2-5, with 11 bases lining up with TRBD2. The V gene's germline CDR1 is LGHDT and CDR2 YNNKEL (reference sequence). V shed 5 bases, J shed 4 bases, and the junction held 15 bases outside the gene matches. This CDR3 comprises 18 residues. CDR3 coding DNA: TGTGCCAGCAGCAAGGGACTAGCGGATCCAGTACAGCGAGAGACCCAGTACTTC. Residues: CASSKGLADPVQRETQYF.

V gene TRBV11-3 combines with J gene TRBJ2-1; 9 nucleotides agree with TRBD2. Germline assignment: CDR1 SGHNT and CDR2 YENEEA. CDR3 size: 14 residues. With 8 bases clipped from V and 6 bases from J, the junction kept 8 bases outside the gene matches. This CDR3 reads CASSLTSGFNEQFF. The DNA of the CDR3 is TGTGCCAGCTCACTTACTAGCGGGTTCAATGAGCAGTTCTTC. Full variable domain (outside the CDR3, taken from reference TRBV11-3 and TRBJ2-1): EAGVVQSPRYKIIEKKQPVAFWCNPISGHNTLYWYLQNLGQGPELLIRYENEEAVDDSQLPKDRFSAERLKGVDSTLKIQPAELGDSAVYLCASSLTSGFNEQFFGPGTRLTVL.

V gene TRBV6-4 combines with J gene TRBJ2-3, with 9 bases that match TRBD2. With 4 bases clipped from V and 1 base from J, the junction kept 3 bases outside the gene matches. The CDR3 loop spans 15 amino acids. Germline V gene lookup returns CDR1 MRHNA and CDR2 SNTAGT. In DNA form, the CDR3 reads TGTGCCAGCAGTGGGGTAGCGGGAGGCACAGATACGCAGTATTTT. Translation: CASSGVAGGTDTQYF.

The V call is TRBV30, the J call TRBJ2-5; 11 bases line up with TRBD2. With 3 bases clipped from V and 7 bases from J, the junction kept 7 bases outside the gene matches. This CDR3 is 14 amino acids long. Germline CDR1 reads GTSNPN; CDR2 reads SVGIG (reference sequence). As DNA, the CDR3 is TGTGCCTGGAGACTAGCGGGAGCAGCGGGGACCCAGTACTTC. It yields the protein CAWRLAGAAGTQYF.

The genes are TRBV19 and TRBJ2-7; 9 positions agree with TRBD1. The CDR3 length is 13 residues. Trimming at V came to 6 bases and at J to 4 bases, leaving 4 bases not matched to a gene. CDR1 is LNHDA and CDR2 is SQIVND in the germline V gene (reference sequence). The CDR3 region is CASRGQGTYEQYF. CDR3 DNA: TGTGCCAGTAGAGGACAGGGGACATACGAGCAGTACTTC.

The rearrangement joins TRBV28 to TRBJ2-4, with D possibly being TRBD2 (6 bases). CDR1 and CDR2 from the germline V gene are MDHEN and SYDVKM. V lost 5 bases to trimming and J lost 0 bases, with 11 bases between them. This CDR3 comprises 15 residues. Here the CDR3 DNA reads TGTGCCAGCAGTCGAACTAGCTTAGCCAAAAACATTCAGTACTTC. This translates into CASSRTSLAKNIQYF.

This sequence joins TRBV19 and TRBJ2-5, with TRBD2 matching 10 bases. CDR3 length: 16 amino acids. Unmatched junction bases numbered 8, after V lost 3 bases and J lost 4 bases. Germline CDR1 LNHDA, CDR2 SQIVND (reference sequence). CDR3 DNA sequence: TGTGCCAGTAGTATTTGGCTAGCGGGAGAGCGAGAGACCCAGTACTTC. Translating gives CASSIWLAGERETQYF.

V is TRBV5-1 and J is TRBJ2-2; D perhaps matches TRBD2 (5 bases). This CDR3 contains 16 residues. Germline V gives CDR1 SGHRS, CDR2 YFSETQ. With 0 bases removed from V and 4 bases from J, the gap between germline ends came to 13 bases. The DNA of the CDR3 is TGCGCCAGCAGCTTGGTTTCTAGTCGGGGCACCGGGGAGCTGTTTTTT. Protein sequence: CASSLVSSRGTGELFF.

This clone was recorded once. The chain recombines TRBV7-9 with TRBJ2-4; no clear D gene. Trimming pared 3 bases from V and 8 bases from J, leaving 11 bases between. The CDR3 runs to 13 residues. Germline CDR1 is SEHNR and CDR2 is FQNEAQ (reference sequence). CDR3 in amino acids: CASSFRPADIQYF. The DNA of the CDR3 is TGTGCCAGCAGCTTCCGTCCCGCGGACATTCAGTACTTC.

Worth noting for this clone: This specimen includes other DNA sequences encoding the same CDR3. The rearrangement joins TRBV6-5 to TRBJ2-7; D unclear. Germline CDR1 is MNHEY and CDR2 is SVGAGI. The CDR3 has 13 residues. Trimming stripped 5 bases from V and 1 base from J, with 9 bases between. The CDR3 DNA reads TGTGCCAGCAGTCGGACGAATTCCTACGAGCAGTACTTC. Residues: CASSRTNSYEQYF.

J is TRBJ2-2 and V is TRBV28, with 9 nucleotides matching TRBD2. V lost 5 bases, J lost 0 bases, and 4 bases stayed unmatched. The CDR3 covers 16 residues. CDR1 is MDHEN, CDR2 SYDVKM, per germline. The CDR3 DNA reads TGTGCCAGCAGTGTGACTAGCGGAGCGAACACCGGGGAGCTGTTTTTT. Residues: CASSVTSGANTGELFF.

This rearrangement joins TRBV11-3 to TRBJ2-6; 9 positions match TRBD2. V lost 9 bases and J lost 0; bases outside the gene matches: 9. The CDR3 spans 17 residues. Germline V gives CDR1 SGHNT, CDR2 YENEEA. CDR3 nucleotide sequence: TGTGCCAGTTCAGCTAGCGGGAAGAACTCTGGGGCCAACGTCCTGACTTTC. Its protein product is CASSASGKNSGANVLTF.

The chain carries TRBV4-1 and TRBJ2-5; a possible D gene is TRBD2 (5 bases). The germline V gene has CDR1 MGHRA and CDR2 YSYEKL. This CDR3 spans 14 amino acids. The V end lost 1 base, the J end lost 5 bases, and 11 bases lay between the germline ends. The CDR3 nucleotides read TGCGCCAGCAGCCAAGTGTCGGGGTCTGAGACCCAGTACTTC. Its protein is CASSQVSGSETQYF.

J is TRBJ2-7 and V is TRBV28; 16 bases are shared with TRBD2. Germline assignment: CDR1 MDHEN and CDR2 SYDVKM. Unmatched junction bases numbered 3, after V lost 5 bases and J lost 2 bases. The CDR3 has 16 residues. CDR3 protein: CASSVGTSGRAYEQYF. The CDR3 bases are TGTGCCAGCAGTGTAGGGACTAGCGGGAGGGCCTACGAGCAGTACTTC.

The rearrangement links TRBV7-9 to TRBJ2-5; D not resolved. From germline, CDR1 is SEHNR and CDR2 FQNEAQ (reference sequence). The V gene lost 3 bases and the J gene lost 1 base, with 0 bases spanning the gap. The CDR3 is 11 residues long. The CDR3 bases are TGTGCCAGCAGCTTCCAAGAGACCCAGTACTTC. Encoded protein: CASSFQETQYF. Looking up the rest from reference TRBV7-9 and TRBJ2-5 gives the full variable domain: DTGVSQNPRHKITKRGQNVTFRCDPISEHNRLYWYRQTLGQGPEFLTYFQNEAQLEKSRLLSDRFSAERPKGSFSTLEIQRTEQGDSAMYLCASSFQETQYFGPGTRLLVL.